A single sample is the source of the 21 T cell receptor beta chains below, sequenced in a study of technical replicates of blood from a handful of donors. Data came from immunoSEQ multiplex PCR; TCRdb stores just in-frame clones and leaves some out. This table has 45,000 to 55,000 clones, roughly 92% appearing once. What was sequenced was T cells isolated from PBMCs. The source of these receptors is a human donor in good health.

This chain links TRBV18 with TRBJ2-1; 10 nucleotides line up with TRBD2. V lost 5 bases to trimming and J lost 15 bases; unmatched junction nucleotides: 10. CDR1 KGHSH and CDR2 LQKENI come from the germline V gene. This CDR3 region has 13 residues. The CDR3 spells CASSYGLAARAFF. The CDR3 region has the DNA TGTGCCAGCTCATACGGACTAGCGGCGCGGGCGTTCTTC.

The J gene is TRBJ2-3, the V gene TRBV10-1; 7 nucleotides agree with TRBD1. The CDR3 consists of 15 residues. Trimming removed 0 bases from V and 7 bases from J; junction bases left unmatched: 7. Germline lookup yields CDR1 WNHNN and CDR2 SYGVQD (reference sequence). This CDR3 reads CASSESLTGNNTQYF. The DNA for the CDR3 is TGCGCCAGCAGTGAGTCACTGACAGGGAATAATACGCAGTATTTT.

Only one count was recorded for this clone. V and J are TRBV6-5 and TRBJ2-7, with 11 bases aligning to TRBD2. J lost 3 bases, V lost 2 bases, and 6 bases had no gene match. The V gene's germline CDR1 is MNHEY and CDR2 SVGAGI. The CDR3 length is 16 residues. The CDR3 sequence is CASSYVTSGSGYEQYF. The CDR3 bases are TGTGCCAGCAGTTACGTAACTAGCGGGAGTGGCTACGAGCAGTACTTC.

The J gene is TRBJ1-4, the V gene TRBV7-9; D unclear. The V and J ends lost 3 bases and 2 bases respectively, with 7 bases between them. Germline assignment: CDR1 SEHNR and CDR2 FQNEAQ (reference sequence). The CDR3 contains 14 residues. CDR3 sequence (DNA): TGTGCCAGCAGCTTTATCGGTACTAATGAAAAACTGTTTTTT. Translating it yields CASSFIGTNEKLFF.

This rearrangement joins TRBV5-1 to TRBJ2-2, with 14 bases that match TRBD2. The CDR3 spans 19 residues. Losses at the gene ends were 0 bases for V and 6 bases for J; bases not matched to a gene: 10. The V gene's germline CDR1 is SGHRS and CDR2 YFSETQ. The CDR3 reads CASSLVGLAGVDPPGELFF. In DNA, the CDR3 is TGCGCCAGCAGCTTGGTGGGACTAGCGGGAGTGGACCCCCCCGGGGAGCTGTTTTTT.

The chain has TRBV5-1 and TRBJ2-7; maybe TRBD2 (5 bases). V lost 2 bases and J lost 1, with 10 bases in between. Germline V lookup: CDR1 SGHRS, CDR2 YFSETQ. The CDR3 extends over 14 amino acids. This CDR3 is CASSFSRESYEQYF. CDR3 nucleotides: TGCGCCAGCAGCTTCTCCCGGGAATCCTACGAGCAGTACTTC.

This chain connects TRBV7-9 to TRBJ1-2, with D hard to call. V was shortened by 2 bases and J by 8 bases, with 12 bases between the two germline ends. The CDR3 is made up of 13 amino acids. CDR1 and CDR2 from the germline V gene are SEHNR and FQNEAQ (reference sequence). As DNA, the CDR3 is TGTGCCAGCAGCTTAAAGTCAGGAGGAGGCTACACCTTC. As protein: CASSLKSGGGYTF.

The gene calls are TRBV6-5 and TRBJ2-1, with TRBD2 identical over 9 bases. Looked up from germline, CDR1 is MNHEY and CDR2 is SVGAGI. This CDR3 spans 15 amino acids. J was trimmed by 2 bases and V by 6 bases; bases with no gene match: 5. CDR3 nucleotide sequence: TGTGCCAGCAGCAAGACTAGCGGTCCCTACAATGAGCAGTTCTTC. Its translation: CASSKTSGPYNEQFF.

The V and J genes are TRBV7-6 and TRBJ2-5; 10 bases fit TRBD1. Germline V gives CDR1 SGHVS, CDR2 FNYEAQ. With V trimmed by 5 bases and J by 2 bases, 5 bases remained unmatched. This CDR3 is built from 15 residues. DNA of the CDR3: TGTGCCAGCAGCCATACGGACAGGGGGCAAGAGACCCAGTACTTC. Translating it yields CASSHTDRGQETQYF.

V gene TRBV9 combines with J gene TRBJ1-6; possibly TRBD1 for D (5 bases). The CDR3 consists of 15 residues. V was cut by 3 bases and J by 6 bases, with 13 bases left in between. Germline CDR1 SGDLS, CDR2 YYNGEE. CDR3 sequence reads: CASSAPGFSNSPLHF. The CDR3 DNA follows: TGTGCCAGCAGCGCCCCAGGGTTTAGTAATTCACCCCTCCACTTT.

The chain uses TRBV11-2 and TRBJ2-5, with D uncertain. Germline V gene sequence: CDR1 SGHAT, CDR2 FQNNGV. The CDR3 runs to 13 residues. The V and J ends lost 1 base and 5 bases respectively, with 8 bases between them. The CDR3 nucleotides read TGTGCCAGCAGCTTAGCGGTCCGGGAGACCCAGTACTTC. It codes for CASSLAVRETQYF.

The gene calls are TRBV5-4 and TRBJ2-7, with D maybe TRBD1 (6 bases). Trimming left V 2 bases short and J 3 bases short, with 18 bases between. The CDR3 covers 16 residues. Germline CDR1 reads SGHNT; CDR2 reads YYREEE (reference sequence). CDR3 in amino acids: CASSFPAPEGVYEQYF. CDR3 nucleotide sequence: TGTGCCAGCAGCTTCCCGGCCCCCGAGGGGGTCTACGAGCAGTACTTC. The full variable domain, completed using reference TRBV5-4 and TRBJ2-7, is ETGVTQSPTHLIKTRGQQVTLRCSSQSGHNTVSWYQQALGQGPQFIFQYYREEENGRGNFPPRFSGLQFPNYSSELNVNALELDDSALYLCASSFPAPEGVYEQYFGPGTRLTVT.

The gene calls are TRBV15 and TRBJ1-2; 7 nucleotides align to TRBD1. Germline values: CDR1 LNHNV, CDR2 YYDKDF (reference sequence). This CDR3 region has 12 residues. After removal of 0 bases from V and 10 bases from J, the junction contained 2 bases not matched to a gene. CDR3: CATSRDGTDYTF. The CDR3 bases are TGTGCCACCAGCAGAGATGGGACAGACTACACCTTC. The whole variable domain, filled in from reference TRBV15 and TRBJ1-2, reads DAMVIQNPRYQVTQFGKPVTLSCSQTLNHNVMYWYQQKSSQAPKLLFHYYDKDFNNEADTPDNFQSRRPNTSFCFLDIRSPGLGDTAMYLCATSRDGTDYTFGSGTRLTVV.

This rearrangement joins TRBV29-1 to TRBJ1-2; 7 bases line up with TRBD1. The CDR3 consists of 14 residues. Trimming cost V 3 bases and J 5 bases; bases outside gene matches: 9. CDR1 SQVTM and CDR2 ANQGSEA come from the germline V gene. This CDR3 is CSVDRTGDFYGYTF. For the CDR3, the DNA is TGCAGCGTTGATAGAACAGGGGACTTTTATGGCTACACCTTC. Using reference TRBV29-1 and TRBJ1-2 for the parts outside the CDR3, the full variable domain is SAVISQKPSRDICQRGTSLTIQCQVDSQVTMMFWYRQQPGQSLTLIATANQGSEATYESGFVIDKFPISRPNLTFSTLTVSNMSPEDSSIYLCSVDRTGDFYGYTFGSGTRLTVV.

V gene TRBV7-6 combines with J gene TRBJ2-7, with D possibly being TRBD2 (6 bases). V shed 7 bases and J shed 1 base, with 14 bases lying between them. The CDR3 runs 14 residues. CDR1 and CDR2 (germline): SGHVS, FNYEAQ. CDR3 nucleotide sequence: TGTGCCAGCACCTTTGGTCGGGAGTCCTACGAGCAGTACTTC. Protein sequence: CASTFGRESYEQYF.

V and J are TRBV11-3 and TRBJ2-5; 10 bases line up with TRBD2. From germline, CDR1 is SGHNT and CDR2 YENEEA. The CDR3 length is 15 residues. The V and J ends lost 3 bases and 2 bases, in that order; junction bases with no gene match: 3. Here the CDR3 reads CASSFGTSDQETQYF. The DNA for the CDR3 is TGTGCCAGCAGCTTCGGGACTAGCGATCAAGAGACCCAGTACTTC.

In regard to this clone: The same CDR3 also results from other DNA sequences found in this sample. This sequence joins TRBV5-1 and TRBJ1-1; 7 bases align to TRBD1. The germline CDR1 and CDR2 sequences are SGHRS and YFSETQ. CDR3 length equals 14 residues. Trimming cost V 0 bases and J 1 base; bases outside gene matches: 0. For the CDR3, the DNA is TGCGCCAGCAGCTTGGAGGGGGCGAACACTGAAGCTTTCTTT. The encoded protein is CASSLEGANTEAFF.

V gene TRBV11-2 combines with J gene TRBJ2-7; a possible D gene is TRBD2 (6 bases). Germline V gene lookup returns CDR1 SGHAT and CDR2 FQNNGV. Trimming pared 2 bases from V and 4 bases from J, leaving 15 bases between. This CDR3 has 15 amino acids. CDR3 residues: CASSLSGYGGYEQYF. The CDR3 coding sequence is TGTGCCAGCAGCTTATCAGGGTACGGGGGATACGAGCAGTACTTC.

This chain uses TRBV18 with TRBJ2-3, with 12 bases matching TRBD2. Trimming took 1 base from V and 0 from J; bases not matched to a gene: 5. Germline-derived CDR1 and CDR2 are KGHSH and LQKENI. This CDR3 contains 18 residues. The CDR3 loop reads CASSPRLTSGRSTDTQYF. The CDR3 DNA is TGTGCCAGCTCACCACGGCTAACTAGCGGGAGGAGCACAGATACGCAGTATTTT.

This chain connects TRBV28 to TRBJ2-7, with 11 bases matching TRBD2. The V segment lost 5 bases and the J segment 4 bases; nucleotides outside the gene matches: 10. Germline CDR1 MDHEN, CDR2 SYDVKM. The CDR3 has 16 amino acids. As DNA, the CDR3 is TGTGCCAGCAGTCGTCCACCCCCTAGCGGGAGGTACGAGCAGTACTTC. This codes for CASSRPPPSGRYEQYF.

This chain joins TRBV5-1 and TRBJ2-1; no definite D call. The CDR3 is 14 amino acids. The V and J ends lost 1 base and 9 bases respectively, with 14 bases between them. Germline V CDR1 and CDR2: SGHRS, YFSETQ. The CDR3 nucleotides are TGCGCCAGCAGCTTGAACCGGGTTTCTGGTGAGCAGTTCTTC. Protein sequence: CASSLNRVSGEQFF.